Listed here are 32 T cell receptor beta chains from one sample, sequenced in a study of tissue T cells after allogeneic stem cell transplantation (dated by TCRdb to 2022 to 2024). The time point tag for this specimen amounts to: recipient (host-origin) PBMCs collected before allo-HCT. Libraries were constructed by the immunoSEQ multiplex PCR assay. The source is immuneACCESS, and TCRdb retained only in-frame sequences with V and J called. Part of the clones is not carried over; for the studies checked, unresolved V genes explain less than half of this, and the remainder is unexplained. The sample table lists about 40,000 clones, roughly 90% of them with a count of one. The ten largest clones capture roughly 3.8% of the sample. The specimen comprised blood, sampled before transplantation. These receptors all come from a woman aged 35 to 70 who later had graft-versus-host disease after an allogeneic stem cell transplant.

The CDR3 loop is CASTPGQGYQETQYF. The CDR3 nucleotides are TGTGCCAGCACCCCGGGACAGGGGTACCAAGAGACCCAGTACTTC. This chain links TRBV7-2 with TRBJ2-5; TRBD1 agrees at 10 bases. Germline V CDR1 and CDR2: SGHTA, FQGNSA. The V gene end was trimmed by 7 bases and the J gene end by 0 bases; junction bases not matched to a gene: 5. The CDR3 is 15 residues long.

The chain employs TRBV6-5 and TRBJ1-2; 7 bases line up with TRBD1. The CDR3 extends over 15 amino acids. V lost 6 bases to trimming and J lost 7 bases; unmatched junction nucleotides: 14. Per the germline V gene, CDR1 is MNHEY and CDR2 is SVGAGI. The CDR3 region is CASRGTGTDNLGYTF. CDR3 sequence (DNA): TGTGCCAGCAGGGGCACCGGGACAGACAACCTTGGCTACACCTTC.

This chain uses TRBV30 with TRBJ2-1; 7 positions agree with TRBD2. Germline V gene sequence: CDR1 GTSNPN, CDR2 SVGIG (reference sequence). V shed 0 bases and J 4 bases; nucleotides not matched to a gene: 6. The CDR3 extends over 15 amino acids. CDR3 bases: TGTGCCTGGAGTGTTGAGCGGGGAACTTACAATGAGCAGTTCTTC. It yields the protein CAWSVERGTYNEQFF.

The rearrangement uses TRBV4-1 and TRBJ2-3, with D possibly matching TRBD1 (5 bases). V lost 0 bases and J lost 4, with 14 bases in between. Germline CDR1 reads MGHRA; CDR2 reads YSYEKL. The CDR3 runs to 16 residues. CDR3 DNA: TGCGCCAGCAGCCAAGATGGGGCAGGGAAGTCAGATACGCAGTATTTT. Its protein product is CASSQDGAGKSDTQYF.

This clone has just a few counts. The CDR3: CASSLQGPPGELFF. For the CDR3, the DNA is TGTGCCAGCAGCCTCCAGGGGCCCCCCGGGGAGCTGTTTTTT. The rearrangement joins TRBV7-3 to TRBJ2-2; perhaps TRBD1 as D (6 bases). The CDR3 runs to 14 residues. CDR1 and CDR2 from the germline V gene are SGHTA and FQGTGA. Trimming stripped 5 bases from V and 6 bases from J, with 13 bases between.

This chain joins TRBV29-1 and TRBJ1-3; D gene uncertain. Trimming took 7 bases from V and 7 from J, leaving 14 bases between them. Germline CDR1 reads SQVTM; CDR2 reads ANQGSEA. The CDR3 is 12 residues long. The CDR3 region is CSARRGANTIYF. The CDR3, as DNA: TGCAGCGCGCGACGGGGAGCCAACACCATATATTTT.

J is TRBJ1-6 and V is TRBV27; 7 bases agree with TRBD1. CDR3 length: 15 amino acids. V gave up 5 bases and J gave up 5 bases; unmatched junction bases: 6. Germline V lookup: CDR1 MNHEY, CDR2 SMNVEV (reference sequence). Written as DNA, the CDR3 is TGTGCCAGCAGTCCGGGGACAGTAAATAATTCACCCCTCCACTTT. Translating it yields CASSPGTVNNSPLHF.

J is TRBJ2-3 and V is TRBV6-2 or TRBV6-3; TRBD2 might be the D (6 bases). CDR1 is MNHEY, CDR2 SVGEGT, per germline. This CDR3 has 16 residues. The V end lost 0 bases, the J end lost 2 bases, and 12 bases lay between the germline ends. The CDR3 DNA sequence: TGTGCCAGCAGTTACTCGATTGGACTACACACAGATACGCAGTATTTT. It translates to CASSYSIGLHTDTQYF.

The V and J genes are TRBV6-5 and TRBJ1-5; 7 nucleotides align to TRBD1. This CDR3 has 13 residues. In germline, CDR1 is MNHEY, CDR2 SVGAGI. The junction had 1 base not matched to a gene; V was cut back by 3 bases and J by 5 bases. The CDR3 DNA follows: TGTGCCAGCAGTTATGACAGGGATCAGCCCCAGCATTTT. Its translation: CASSYDRDQPQHF.

The chain links TRBV19 to TRBJ1-2; D is unclear. V gave up 0 bases and J gave up 2 bases, with 4 bases separating them. The length of the CDR3 is 13 residues. The germline CDR1 and CDR2 sequences are LNHDA and SQIVND (reference sequence). In nucleotides, the CDR3 is TGTGCCAGTAGTATAGATCCGAACTATGGCTACACCTTC. Amino acid sequence: CASSIDPNYGYTF.

This chain links TRBV7-2 with TRBJ2-3; D is possibly TRBD1 (5 bases). V was trimmed by 1 base and J by 3 bases, leaving 11 bases between them. Germline CDR1 SGHTA, CDR2 FQGNSA. This CDR3 comprises 15 residues. The CDR3 DNA is TGTGCCAGCAGCTTAGACCCAGGGATAACAGATACGCAGTATTTT. Amino acids: CASSLDPGITDTQYF.

The CDR3 reads CASSYEGRQPQHF. CDR3 DNA sequence: TGTGCCAGCAGTTACGAGGGGCGTCAGCCCCAGCATTTT. The rearrangement uses TRBV6-6 and TRBJ1-5; tentatively, D is TRBD1 (5 bases). Germline CDR1 reads MNHNY; CDR2 reads SVGAGI (reference sequence). The CDR3 extends over 13 amino acids. The V end was cut by 2 bases, the J end by 6 bases, with 8 bases between.

The chain couples TRBV18 to TRBJ2-4, with D unresolved. There are 14 residues in the CDR3. V lost 4 bases and J lost 0, with 7 bases in between. Germline loops: CDR1 KGHSH, CDR2 LQKENI. In DNA form, the CDR3 reads TGTGCCAGCTCACAACAGCGAGCCAAAAACATTCAGTACTTC. It yields the protein CASSQQRAKNIQYF. Full variable domain (rest looked up from reference TRBV18 and TRBJ2-4): NAGVMQNPRHLVRRRGQEARLRCSPMKGHSHVYWYRQLPEEGLKFMVYLQKENIIDESGMPKERFSAEFPKEGPSILRIQQVVRGDSAAYFCASSQQRAKNIQYFGAGTRLSVL.

This clone was counted a single time. The chain joins TRBV7-9 to TRBJ2-5, with 7 bases aligning to TRBD2. After removal of 0 bases from V and 3 bases from J, the junction contained 10 bases not matched to a gene. CDR3 size: 17 residues. Germline assignment: CDR1 SEHNR and CDR2 FQNEAQ (reference sequence). Written as DNA, the CDR3 is TGTGCCAGCAGCTTAGCGGGGACGGGAGGACCTGAAGAGACCCAGTACTTC. Its protein product is CASSLAGTGGPEETQYF.

The V call is TRBV6-5, the J call TRBJ1-6, with D unresolved. The V gene's germline CDR1 is MNHEY and CDR2 SVGAGI. V was cut by 2 bases and J by 4 bases, with 9 bases left in between. The CDR3 has 15 residues. The CDR3 loop is CASSYRIGYNSPLHF. For the CDR3, the DNA is TGTGCCAGCAGTTACCGGATAGGTTATAATTCACCCCTCCACTTT.

The genes are TRBV27 and TRBJ1-2; D unclear. Germline values: CDR1 MNHEY, CDR2 SMNVEV (reference sequence). This CDR3 spans 13 amino acids. Deletions cut 3 bases from V and 3 bases from J, with 8 bases between. The CDR3 sequence is CASSFGGDYGYTF. CDR3 in DNA: TGTGCCAGCAGTTTCGGCGGAGACTATGGCTACACCTTC.

This chain links TRBV18 with TRBJ2-7; 7 nucleotides match TRBD2. The germline V gene encodes CDR1 KGHSH and CDR2 LQKENI. V was pared by 3 bases and J by 5 bases, with 7 bases of the junction left unmatched. The CDR3 is 14 residues long. CDR3 sequence: CASSPRLAFDEQYF. The CDR3 bases are TGTGCCAGCTCACCCAGACTAGCTTTCGACGAGCAGTACTTC.

The V and J genes are TRBV11-2 and TRBJ2-7; no definite D call. This CDR3 region has 17 residues. Trimming took 2 bases from V and 0 from J, leaving 17 bases between them. CDR1 SGHAT and CDR2 FQNNGV come from the germline V gene. CDR3 amino acids: CASSLKSRAYNSYEQYF. For the CDR3, the DNA is TGTGCCAGCAGCTTAAAGAGCAGAGCCTATAACTCCTACGAGCAGTACTTC.

This clone was found a few times. The rearrangement links TRBV7-6 to TRBJ1-5; maybe TRBD1 (5 bases). With 0 bases removed from V and 7 bases from J, the gap between germline ends came to 7 bases. CDR1 and CDR2 (germline): SGHVS, FNYEAQ. CDR3 length equals 13 residues. CDR3: CASSLARAQPQHF. Here the CDR3 DNA reads TGTGCCAGCAGCTTAGCCAGGGCACAGCCCCAGCATTTT.

The V gene is TRBV4-3, the J gene TRBJ2-2; 9 nucleotides align to TRBD1. Trimming took 3 bases from V and 6 from J; bases not matched to a gene: 2. CDR1 LGHNA and CDR2 YSLEER come from the germline V gene. The CDR3 length is 14 residues. The DNA of the CDR3 is TGCGCCAGCAGCCAGGACAGGGGTGCCGGGGAGCTGTTTTTT. This translates into CASSQDRGAGELFF.

V gene TRBV5-4 combines with J gene TRBJ2-3; D is tentatively TRBD1 or TRBD2 (5 bases each). Germline V gene sequence: CDR1 SGHNT, CDR2 YYREEE (reference sequence). The V end lost 1 base, the J end lost 6 bases, and 12 bases lay between the germline ends. This CDR3 has 14 amino acids. The CDR3 nucleotides read TGTGCCAGCAGCTTGATGGGCAGGGAGGATACGCAGTATTTT. Amino acid sequence: CASSLMGREDTQYF. The variable domain in full, completed from reference TRBV5-4 and TRBJ2-3, reads ETGVTQSPTHLIKTRGQQVTLRCSSQSGHNTVSWYQQALGQGPQFIFQYYREEENGRGNFPPRFSGLQFPNYSSELNVNALELDDSALYLCASSLMGREDTQYFGPGTRLTVL.

V gene TRBV19 combines with J gene TRBJ1-5; D remains unclear. V was clipped by 3 bases and J by 0 bases, with 6 bases between them. The germline CDR1 and CDR2 sequences are LNHDA and SQIVND (reference sequence). CDR3 size: 14 residues. CDR3 in amino acids: CASSMGFSNQPQHF. The CDR3, as DNA: TGTGCCAGTAGTATGGGGTTTAGCAATCAGCCCCAGCATTTT. Based on the CDR3 plus reference TRBV19 and TRBJ1-5, the full variable domain is DGGITQSPKYLFRKEGQNVTLSCEQNLNHDAMYWYRQDPGQGLRLIYYSQIVNDFQKGDIAEGYSVSREKKESFPLTVTSAQKNPTAFYLCASSMGFSNQPQHFGDGTRLSIL.

This sequence joins TRBV19 and TRBJ2-2; 7 bases match TRBD2. Germline V gene lookup returns CDR1 LNHDA and CDR2 SQIVND (reference sequence). The CDR3 extends over 16 amino acids. V trimming: 10 bases; J trimming: 1 base; junction bases outside the gene matches: 12. The CDR3 DNA sequence: TGTGCCACTAAGGACGGGGGGTCGGGGAACACCGGGGAGCTGTTTTTT. This encodes CATKDGGSGNTGELFF.

This chain uses TRBV28 with TRBJ1-5, with 8 positions matching TRBD1. CDR1 and CDR2 from the germline V gene are MDHEN and SYDVKM. The ends lost 10 bases at V and 4 bases at J; junction bases unmatched: 3. The CDR3 is 12 residues long. The CDR3 loop reads CATGGVNQPQHF. The CDR3 bases are TGTGCCACAGGGGGCGTTAATCAGCCCCAGCATTTT. Full variable domain (rest looked up from reference TRBV28 and TRBJ1-5): DVKVTQSSRYLVKRTGEKVFLECVQDMDHENMFWYRQDPGLGLRLIYFSYDVKMKEKGDIPEGYSVSREKKERFSLILESASTNQTSMYLCATGGVNQPQHFGDGTRLSIL.

The rearrangement links TRBV27 to TRBJ2-5, with 7 bases identical to TRBD2. CDR1 and CDR2 from the germline V gene are MNHEY and SMNVEV (reference sequence). The V gene end was trimmed by 3 bases and the J gene end by 3 bases; junction bases not matched to a gene: 10. The CDR3 is 16 residues long. This chain's CDR3 is CASSFSASGGKETQYF. CDR3 nucleotides: TGTGCCAGCAGTTTTTCGGCTTCGGGGGGAAAAGAGACCCAGTACTTC.

The rearrangement links TRBV4-1 to TRBJ2-3, with D perhaps TRBD2 (6 bases). V gave up 0 bases and J gave up 7 bases, with 11 bases separating them. CDR1 is MGHRA, CDR2 YSYEKL, per germline. This CDR3 has 14 amino acids. As DNA, the CDR3 is TGCGCCAGCAGCCAAGATCCCGGGAGTAATACGCAGTATTTT. Translation gives CASSQDPGSNTQYF.

The rearrangement uses TRBV11-3 and TRBJ2-2, with D tentatively TRBD2 (6 bases). The CDR3 length is 16 residues. V shed 1 base and J shed 0 bases, with 9 bases lying between them. CDR1 is SGHNT and CDR2 is YENEEA in the germline V gene. CDR3 in DNA: TGTGCCAGCAGCTTAGCCGGGGGTTCGAACACCGGGGAGCTGTTTTTT. Its translation: CASSLAGGSNTGELFF. The whole variable domain, filled in from reference TRBV11-3 and TRBJ2-2, reads EAGVVQSPRYKIIEKKQPVAFWCNPISGHNTLYWYLQNLGQGPELLIRYENEEAVDDSQLPKDRFSAERLKGVDSTLKIQPAELGDSAVYLCASSLAGGSNTGELFFGEGSRLTVL.

The chain has TRBV7-2 and TRBJ2-5; 10 bases match TRBD2. V shed 1 base, J shed 2 bases, and the junction held 4 bases outside the gene matches. The CDR3 spans 16 residues. Germline lookup yields CDR1 SGHTA and CDR2 FQGNSA. The DNA of the CDR3 is TGTGCCAGCAGCTTAGGGCTAGCGGGAGCTCAAGAGACCCAGTACTTC. This gives the protein CASSLGLAGAQETQYF.

The V gene is TRBV7-2, the J gene TRBJ2-1, with 8 nucleotides matching TRBD1. The CDR3 is 15 residues long. Germline-derived CDR1 and CDR2 are SGHTA and FQGNSA. V lost 5 bases, J lost 8 bases, and 11 bases stayed unmatched. Here the CDR3 reads CASSPRDRFYDEQFF. As DNA, the CDR3 is TGTGCCAGCAGCCCCCGGGACAGGTTTTACGATGAGCAGTTCTTC.

The chain employs TRBV29-1 and TRBJ2-2; D remains ambiguous. This CDR3 region has 13 residues. Trimming took off 8 bases at V and 0 bases at J, with 10 bases between the two ends. Germline loops: CDR1 SQVTM, CDR2 ANQGSEA. CDR3 in amino acids: CSYGQANTGELFF. The CDR3 DNA is TGCAGCTACGGGCAAGCGAACACCGGGGAGCTGTTTTTT.

The V gene is TRBV6-5, the J gene TRBJ1-1; D possibly corresponds to TRBD1 (6 bases). The CDR3 totals 16 residues. Germline CDR1 reads MNHEY; CDR2 reads SVGAGI. Trimming stripped 2 bases from V and 1 base from J, with 14 bases between. CDR3 coding DNA: TGTGCCAGCAGTTACGGGACAAACCTAAGGAACACTGAAGCTTTCTTT. It is translated as CASSYGTNLRNTEAFF.

On this clone itself: Other DNA variants within this sample encode the same CDR3. The chain combines TRBV5-1 with TRBJ2-3; 10 bases match TRBD2. CDR1 is SGHRS and CDR2 is YFSETQ in the germline V gene. V shed 0 bases and J 4 bases; nucleotides not matched to a gene: 5. The CDR3 sequence is 16 residues long. CDR3 residues: CASSLGLAGAADTQYF. The DNA of the CDR3 is TGCGCCAGCAGCTTGGGTCTAGCGGGAGCAGCAGATACGCAGTATTTT.